The rows below give T cell receptor beta chains drawn from one sample of a study of OX40 agonist ivuxolimab in advanced cancers. This table comes from immunoSEQ multiplex PCR, and its TCRdb copy is limited to in-frame clones, with some not included. Of 73,000 or so clones in the sample, more than 85% were seen once. The source material was CD4+ or CD8+ T cells sorted from blood, sampled in a trial of the OX40 agonist ivuxolimab. These receptors were collected from an adult with an advanced solid tumor such as melanoma, head and neck, liver or kidney cancer. Both conserved end residues are part of each CDR3. A D gene is named only where the DNA matches it firmly. Rows give clone size only sometimes, using once, few, many, or a class for an expanded clone.

. | TRBJ2-7 | TRBD2 | TRBV2 | TGTGCCAGCAGTGACAGACTAGCGGACCCCAACCGAGACTACGAGCAGTACTTC | CASSDRLADPNRDYEQYF
. | TRBJ1-1 | . | TRBV2 | TGTGCCAGCAGCGAACCCGGACAGAAAGCTTTCTTT | CASSEPGQKAFF
. | TRBJ2-7 | . | TRBV7-9 | TGTGCCAGCAGCTTAGCAGGGGCACTCTACGAGCAGTACTTC | CASSLAGALYEQYF
. | TRBJ2-7 | TRBD1 | TRBV2 | TGTGCCAGCATCTTTCCGGGACAGCCCTATAGCTCCTACGAGCAGTACTTC | CASIFPGQPYSSYEQYF
. | TRBJ2-1 | . | TRBV9 | TGTGCCAGCAGCGTAGCGGGGCCCGATGAGCAGTTCTTC | CASSVAGPDEQFF
. | TRBJ1-2 | . | TRBV5-5 | TGTGCCAGCAGCCCCTACCCAGGTGACTATGGCTACACCTTC | CASSPYPGDYGYTF
once | TRBJ2-7 | TRBD2 | TRBV5-6 | TGTGCCAGCAGCTTGGGGACTAGCGGGGGGAACGAGCAGTACTTC | CASSLGTSGGNEQYF
. | TRBJ1-1 | . | TRBV9 | TGTGCCAGCAGCGACCAGGGTGTAGGGAACACTGAAGCTTTCTTT | CASSDQGVGNTEAFF
few | TRBJ1-1 | . | TRBV10-1 | TGCGCCAGCAGTGAGGAACAGGGGAACACTGAAGCTTTCTTT | CASSEEQGNTEAFF
. | TRBJ2-1 | . | TRBV7-9 | TGTGCCAGCAGCTTAGCACCTGGGTTAGGGGTCAATGAGCAGTTCTTC | CASSLAPGLGVNEQFF
. | TRBJ1-1 | . | TRBV27 | TGTGCCAGCAGTTGGGGGGCGAACACTGAAGCTTTCTTT | CASSWGANTEAFF
. | TRBJ2-7 | . | TRBV2 | TGTGCCAGCAGGGGGGTGAGGGTGCCCTCCTACGAGCAGTACTTC | CASRGVRVPSYEQYF
. | TRBJ2-3 | TRBD2 | TRBV11-2 | TGTGCCAGCAGCTCAGGGGGACTAGCGGGGGGCCAGATTTACGATACGCAGTATTTT | CASSSGGLAGGQIYDTQYF
once | TRBJ1-5 | . | TRBV11-2 | TGTGCCAGCAGCTACTCCGGGACACCTTATAGCAATCAGCCCCAGCATTTT | CASSYSGTPYSNQPQHF
. | TRBJ2-7 | TRBD1 | TRBV4-1 | TGCGCCAGCAGTCTGGACAGGGCCTACGAGCAGTACTTC | CASSLDRAYEQYF
once | TRBJ2-3 | TRBD2 | TRBV5-8 | TGTGCCAGCAGCTTGGAGTTAGCACTAGCGGGGGGAGGAACAGATACGCAGTATTTT | CASSLELALAGGGTDTQYF
. | TRBJ1-2 | TRBD1 | TRBV6-6 | TGTGCCAGCAGCCAGGGGGCTGGCTATGGCTACACCTTC | CASSQGAGYGYTF
. | TRBJ2-7 | TRBD2 | TRBV5-1 | TGCGCCAGCAGCTTGGTTGTAGCGGGGGACGAGCAGTACTTC | CASSLVVAGDEQYF
. | TRBJ2-1 | . | TRBV5-6 | TGTGCCAGCAGTAGACAGGTGAATGAGCAGTTCTTC | CASSRQVNEQFF
. | TRBJ2-3 | . | TRBV7-8 | TGTGCCAGCAGCTTAGAACTCACACAGATAGTCACAGATACGCAGTATTTT | CASSLELTQIVTDTQYF
few | TRBJ2-3 | TRBD2 | TRBV6-4 | TGTGCCAGCAGTGAGAGTAGCGGGGGGCATAATACGCAGTATTTT | CASSESSGGHNTQYF
once | TRBJ2-2 | . | TRBV6-4 | TGTGCCAGCAGTGTGGCCCCGAGGGCCTCGAACACCGGGGAGCTGTTTTTT | CASSVAPRASNTGELFF
. | TRBJ1-1 | . | TRBV29-1 | TGCAGCGTTAAGGACCCTGAAGCTTTCTTT | CSVKDPEAFF
few | TRBJ1-1 | TRBD1 | TRBV4-2 | TGTGCCAGCAGCCCCGACCCCCCAGGGGGAGGCACTGAAGCTTTCTTT | CASSPDPPGGGTEAFF
. | TRBJ1-2 | . | TRBV16 | TGTGCCAGCAGCCAATTGGCGTCGGTAGCCTCTAACTATGGCTACACCTTC | CASSQLASVASNYGYTF
. | TRBJ2-3 | . | TRBV29-1 | TGCAGCGTTGGGGGCAGGGCCGGGGGAGATACGCAGTATTTT | CSVGGRAGGDTQYF
. | TRBJ2-7 | . | TRBV10-3 | TGTGCCATCAGTGAGTCGAGACAGGCTTACTACGAGCAGTACTTC | CAISESRQAYYEQYF
. | TRBJ2-7 | . | TRBV6-5 | TGTGCCAGCATACAGGGTAGGGTCTACGAGCAGTACTTC | CASIQGRVYEQYF
. | TRBJ2-2 | TRBD2 | TRBV11-2 | TGTGCCAGCATCAATAGTGGACTAGCGGGGTTCGCGAACACCGGGGAGCTGTTTTTT | CASINSGLAGFANTGELFF
. | TRBJ2-7 | TRBD1 | TRBV4-1 | TGCGCCAAACAGGGGCCCCGCTCCTACGAGCAGTACTTC | CAKQGPRSYEQYF
. | TRBJ2-1 | TRBD2 | TRBV27 | TGTGCCAGCAGTTTCGGCGGGGGCAATGAGCAGTTCTTC | CASSFGGGNEQFF
. | TRBJ2-5 | TRBD2 | TRBV5-6 | TGTGCCAGCAGCTACAGCGGGGGGCAAGAGACCCAGTACTTC | CASSYSGGQETQYF
. | TRBJ2-1 | TRBD1 | TRBV4-1 | TGCGCCAGCAGCCGGGCCGGGCAGGGGGAATACAATGAGCAGTTCTTC | CASSRAGQGEYNEQFF
. | TRBJ2-1 | TRBD2 | TRBV7-9 | TGTGCCAGCAGTAATCCGACTAGCGGTTCCAATGAGCAGTTCTTC | CASSNPTSGSNEQFF
. | TRBJ1-4 | TRBD1 | TRBV2 | TGTGCCAAAACAGGGGGCTCAGGGGAAAAACTGTTTTTT | CAKTGGSGEKLFF
. | TRBJ2-1 | TRBD2 | TRBV29-1 | TGCAGCGTGGGACTAGCGGCCAATGAGCAGTTCTTC | CSVGLAANEQFF
. | TRBJ1-2 | TRBD1 | TRBV6-5 | TGTGCCAGCCGGCCGGAGGGGGCGGAAAATGGCTACACCTTC | CASRPEGAENGYTF
. | TRBJ1-5 | . | TRBV27 | TGTGCCAGCAGTTTTGGGTCGGAGCAGCCCCAGCATTTT | CASSFGSEQPQHF
. | TRBJ2-7 | TRBD1 | TRBV7-9 | TGTGCCAGCAGCCCAACCGCCGGGACAGGGATCTACGAGCAGTACTTC | CASSPTAGTGIYEQYF
. | TRBJ2-1 | TRBD1 | TRBV27 | TGTGCCAGCAGTCTGACAGGGAAGGCCTACAATGAGCAGTTCTTC | CASSLTGKAYNEQFF
. | TRBJ1-2 | TRBD1 | TRBV5-6 | TGTGCCAGCAGCTTGATAGACAGGGGGTATGGCTACACCTTC | CASSLIDRGYGYTF
. | TRBJ2-3 | . | TRBV11-1 | TGTGCCAGCACCCCGAACTTTGGCGGGGAAGGCAAACTCACAGATACGCAGTATTTT | CASTPNFGGEGKLTDTQYF
. | TRBJ2-7 | . | TRBV25-1 | TGTGCCAGCATCGGACGGGACTCCTACGAGCAGTACTTC | CASIGRDSYEQYF
. | TRBJ1-6 | . | TRBV6-6 | TGTGCCAGCAGTACCCGGGGGGAGGGTATGAATTCACCCCTCCACTTT | CASSTRGEGMNSPLHF
. | TRBJ2-4 | TRBD1 | TRBV30 | TGTGCCTGGAGTGCAGGGGGCGCCAAAAACATTCAGTACTTC | CAWSAGGAKNIQYF
. | TRBJ2-3 | TRBD1 | TRBV14 | TGTGCCAGCAGCCCCGATACAGGGGTATCCGCAGATACGCAGTATTTT | CASSPDTGVSADTQYF
once | TRBJ2-7 | TRBD1 | TRBV6-5 | TGTGCCAGCAGTTACTATACAGGGGTGTCCGAGCAGTACTTC | CASSYYTGVSEQYF
. | TRBJ1-2 | . | TRBV30 | TGTGCCTGGGGGACGCCAACGGGCTATGGCTACACCTTC | CAWGTPTGYGYTF
. | TRBJ2-7 | . | TRBV9 | TGTGCCAGCAGCGCCACAAGCGGGTCCTCCTACGAGCAGTACTTC | CASSATSGSSYEQYF
once | TRBJ2-1 | . | TRBV14 | TGTGCCAGCAGCCGGGGTTTTGGTGAGCAGTTCTTC | CASSRGFGEQFF
. | TRBJ2-1 | . | TRBV7-7 | TGTGCCAGCAGCTTAGGGTTCGCCCTCAGCTCCTACAATGAGCAGTTCTTC | CASSLGFALSSYNEQFF
. | TRBJ1-4 | TRBD1 | TRBV11-2 | TGTGCCAGCAGACAATTACGGACAGGGGGCGCTGATGAAAAACTGTTTTTT | CASRQLRTGGADEKLFF
. | TRBJ2-7 | . | TRBV7-8 | TGTGCCAGCAGCTTAGTTTCCTACACCTACGAGCAGTACTTC | CASSLVSYTYEQYF
once | TRBJ2-5 | . | TRBV5-4 | TGTGCCAGCAGCCTGGGGCCAGAGACCCAGTACTTC | CASSLGPETQYF
. | TRBJ2-1 | . | TRBV9 | TGTGCCAGCAGCTCCGGGACTGGTAATGAGCAGTTCTTC | CASSSGTGNEQFF
. | TRBJ2-1 | TRBD2 | TRBV11-3 | TGTGCCAGCAGCTTAGATGTGCGGGGGGGGTTTAATGAGCAGTTCTTC | CASSLDVRGGFNEQFF
. | TRBJ2-7 | . | TRBV4-2 | TGTGCCAGCAGCCAAGTTGGCGCGGCCTACGAGCAGTACTTC | CASSQVGAAYEQYF
. | TRBJ1-1 | . | TRBV27 | TGTGCCAGCAGATCACAGGGCCCTGAAGCTTTCTTT | CASRSQGPEAFF
. | TRBJ2-1 | . | TRBV6-5 | TGTGCCAGCACCGAGGGGGGGAGCCCTAGGAATGAGCAGTTCTTC | CASTEGGSPRNEQFF